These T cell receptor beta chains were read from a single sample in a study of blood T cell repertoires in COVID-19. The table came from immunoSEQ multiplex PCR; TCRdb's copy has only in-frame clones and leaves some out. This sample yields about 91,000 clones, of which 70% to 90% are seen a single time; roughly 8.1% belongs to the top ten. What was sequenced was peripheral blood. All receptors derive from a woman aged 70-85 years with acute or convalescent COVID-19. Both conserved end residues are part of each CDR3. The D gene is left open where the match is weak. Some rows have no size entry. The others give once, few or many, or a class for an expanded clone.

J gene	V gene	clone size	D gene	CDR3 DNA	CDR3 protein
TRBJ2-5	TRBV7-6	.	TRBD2	TGTGCCAGCAGCTTTCCTCAATCTGGACTAGAAAACCCTGGAGAGACCCAGTACTTC	CASSFPQSGLENPGETQYF
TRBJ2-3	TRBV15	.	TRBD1	TGTGCCACCAGCAGAGGTCAGGGGGTAGATACGCAGTATTTT	CATSRGQGVDTQYF
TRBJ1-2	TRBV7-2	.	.	TGTGCCAGCAGCCCCCGACGCGGTGGCTACACCTTC	CASSPRRGGYTF
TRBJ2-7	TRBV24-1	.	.	TGTGCCACCAGTGATGTGACGTCGGGCTACGAGCAGTACTTC	CATSDVTSGYEQYF
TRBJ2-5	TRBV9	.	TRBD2	TGTGCCAGCAGCGGCCGGGGTAGCGGGAGGGAGACCCAGTACTTC	CASSGRGSGRETQYF
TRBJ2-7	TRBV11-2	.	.	TGTGCCAGCAGCTTATGGTTAGGCGGAGCCTACGAGCAGTACTTC	CASSLWLGGAYEQYF
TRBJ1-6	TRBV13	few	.	TGTGCCAGCACAGGGAACAATAATTCACCCCTCCACTTT	CASTGNNNSPLHF
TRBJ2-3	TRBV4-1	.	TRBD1	TGCGCCAGCAGCCAAGATGGGACAGCCGTACCCACAGATACGCAGTATTTT	CASSQDGTAVPTDTQYF
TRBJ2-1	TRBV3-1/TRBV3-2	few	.	TGTGCCAGCAGCCAATATCCTGTCGAGCAGTTCTTC	CASSQYPVEQFF
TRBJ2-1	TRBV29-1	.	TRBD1	TGCAGCGCTGACAGGGATACCTACAATGAGCAGTTCTTC	CSADRDTYNEQFF
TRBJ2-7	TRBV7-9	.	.	TGTGCCAGCACACAGGGAAGGGGAGGGAGCTCCTACGAGCAGTACTTC	CASTQGRGGSSYEQYF
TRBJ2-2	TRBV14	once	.	TGTGCCAGCAGCCAATTGTATAACGGGGAGTTGGCGGGGGAGCTGTTTTTT	CASSQLYNGELAGELFF
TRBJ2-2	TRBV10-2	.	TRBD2	TGCGCCAGCAGGGTTAGCGGGAGGGTGCCCGGGGAGCTGTTTTTT	CASRVSGRVPGELFF
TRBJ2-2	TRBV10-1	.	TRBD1	TGCGCCAGCAGTGAGATCCCGGGACAGGGGAAGGACGGGGAGCTGTTTTTT	CASSEIPGQGKDGELFF
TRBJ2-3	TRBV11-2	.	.	TGTGCCAGCAGCACTAGCCGATGGAGCACAGATACGCAGTATTTT	CASSTSRWSTDTQYF
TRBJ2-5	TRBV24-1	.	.	TGTGCCACCAGTGATTTGCAGTCTCCCCAAGAGACCCAGTACTTC	CATSDLQSPQETQYF
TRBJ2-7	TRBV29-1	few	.	TGCAGCGTTGATCCAGGGAAAGGCTACGAGCAGTACTTC	CSVDPGKGYEQYF
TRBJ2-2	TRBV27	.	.	TGTGCCAGCAGTTCGACTAGATACACCGGGGAGCTGTTTTTT	CASSSTRYTGELFF
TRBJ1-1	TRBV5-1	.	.	TGCGCCAGCAGCTCGACGACAGGTCCGGGTACTGAAGCTTTCTTT	CASSSTTGPGTEAFF
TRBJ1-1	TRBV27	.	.	TGTGCCAGCAGTACTTCAATCGGACAGAGGGAAGCTTTCTTT	CASSTSIGQREAFF
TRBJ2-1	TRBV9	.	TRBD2	TGTGCCAGCAGCGCCGGGACTAGCGGGAGGGACGATGATGTTTTCAATGAGCAGTTCTTC	CASSAGTSGRDDDVFNEQFF
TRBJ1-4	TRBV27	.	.	TGTGCCAGCAGCAAAGCAAACCGATTAAATGAAAAACTGTTTTTT	CASSKANRLNEKLFF
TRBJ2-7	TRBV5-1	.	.	TGCGCCAGCAGCGAAGCCGGGATCTCGGTCGAGCAGTACTTC	CASSEAGISVEQYF
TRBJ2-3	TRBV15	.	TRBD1	TGTGCCACCAGCAGAAGGGGGACAGGAGGGGATACGCAGTATTTT	CATSRRGTGGDTQYF
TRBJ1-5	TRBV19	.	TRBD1	TGTGCCAGTAGTATCTTACAGGGGTTCAATCAGCCCCAGCATTTT	CASSILQGFNQPQHF
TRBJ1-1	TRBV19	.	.	TGTGCCAGTAGTATAGATAGGGCAGGGAAAGCTTTCTTT	CASSIDRAGKAFF
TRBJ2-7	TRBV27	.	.	TGTGCCAGCAGGCCCTTCCGGGGGGCATCTACCTACGAGCAGTACTTC	CASRPFRGASTYEQYF
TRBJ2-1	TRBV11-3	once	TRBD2	TGTGCCAGCAGCTTACAAGCGGGGGTTCATGAGCAGTTCTTC	CASSLQAGVHEQFF
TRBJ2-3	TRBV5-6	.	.	TGTGCCAGCAGCTTGTTCAGGGAGGAGCTGACAGATACGCAGTATTTT	CASSLFREELTDTQYF
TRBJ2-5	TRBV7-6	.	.	TGTGCCAGCAGCGGAAGGTCGGGACTGTTAGAGACCCAGTACTTC	CASSGRSGLLETQYF
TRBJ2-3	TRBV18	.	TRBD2	TGTGCCAGCTCACCCGGGACTAGGAATCCCAATACGCAGTATTTT	CASSPGTRNPNTQYF
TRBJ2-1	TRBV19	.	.	TGTGCCAGTAGTACAGTAAGGAGCTCCTACAATGAGCAGTTCTTC	CASSTVRSSYNEQFF
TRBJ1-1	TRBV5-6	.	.	TGTGCCAGCAGCTTGGCCGGAGAAAGCGCTTTCTTT	CASSLAGESAFF
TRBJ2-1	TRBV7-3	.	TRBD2	TGTGCCAGCAGCTTTGGTAGCGGGAGCTCCTACAATGAGCAGTTCTTC	CASSFGSGSSYNEQFF
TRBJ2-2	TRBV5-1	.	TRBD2	TGCGCCAGCTCCGAGCGGGAGGGCCGCATGGGCGGGGAGCTGTTTTTT	CASSEREGRMGGELFF
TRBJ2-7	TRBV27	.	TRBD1	TGTGCCAGCACCAGGGACAGGGGTTTGTACGAGCAGTACTTC	CASTRDRGLYEQYF
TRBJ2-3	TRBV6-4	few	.	TGTGCCAGCAGTGCGACATATAGGGGGATTAGCACAGATACGCAGTATTTT	CASSATYRGISTDTQYF
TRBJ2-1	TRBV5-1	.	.	TGCGCCAGCAGCTCTAGGTACAATGAGCAGTTCTTC	CASSSRYNEQFF
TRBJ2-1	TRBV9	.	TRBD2	TGTGCCAGCAGCACCGGGACTAGCGGCTACAATGAGCAGTTCTTC	CASSTGTSGYNEQFF
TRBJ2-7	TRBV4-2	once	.	TGTGCCAGCAGCCGGCAGGAGACGGGTCCGGGATACGAGCAGTACTTC	CASSRQETGPGYEQYF
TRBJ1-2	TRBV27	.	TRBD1	TGTGCCAGCAGTGGGACAGGGGTGGGAGGCTACACCTTC	CASSGTGVGGYTF
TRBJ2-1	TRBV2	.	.	TGTGCCAGCAGTGAAGCGCTGGCGGCAAGCTCCTACAATGAGCAGTTCTTC	CASSEALAASSYNEQFF
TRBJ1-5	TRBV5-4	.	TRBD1	TGTGCCAGCAGCCCCGACCAAGGGACAGGCAATCAGCCCCAGCATTTT	CASSPDQGTGNQPQHF
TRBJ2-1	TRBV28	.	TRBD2	TGTGCCAGCCCCCCCCGGACTAGCGGATCCTACAATGAGCAGTTCTTC	CASPPRTSGSYNEQFF
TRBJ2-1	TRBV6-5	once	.	TGTGCCGGATCGACTGGATCCTACAATGAGCAGTTCTTC	CAGSTGSYNEQFF
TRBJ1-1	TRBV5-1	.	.	TGCGCCAGCAGCTTACGGGGGACGAACACTGAAGCTTTCTTT	CASSLRGTNTEAFF
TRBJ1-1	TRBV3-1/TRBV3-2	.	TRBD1	TGTGCCAGCAGCCCCCCGGGACAGACTATGAACACTGAAGCTTTCTTT	CASSPPGQTMNTEAFF
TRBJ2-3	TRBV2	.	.	TGTGCCAGCAGTGAAGGCCGCGGAGGTGTGGCAGATACGCAGTATTTT	CASSEGRGGVADTQYF
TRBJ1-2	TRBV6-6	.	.	TGTGCCAGTGTATTGGCCGGCACCGGAGGCTATGGCTACACCTTC	CASVLAGTGGYGYTF
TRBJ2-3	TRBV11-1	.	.	TGTGCCAGCAGCGCGGGACGCCGAGAAGCAGATACGCAGTATTTT	CASSAGRREADTQYF
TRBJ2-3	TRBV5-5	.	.	TGTGCCAGCAGCTTTGCCCCTAGTGGGGGGGCCGTCGCAGATACGCAGTATTTT	CASSFAPSGGAVADTQYF
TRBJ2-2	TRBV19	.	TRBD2	TGTGCCAGTAGTATCCTAGCGGCCGGGGAGCTGTTTTTT	CASSILAAGELFF
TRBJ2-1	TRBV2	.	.	TGTGCCAGCAGTGAGTCCCGGCAGTTCTTC	CASSESRQFF
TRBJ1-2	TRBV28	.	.	TGTGCCAGCCGTCCACAAGCAGCGGGAAGAAATGGCTACACCTTC	CASRPQAAGRNGYTF
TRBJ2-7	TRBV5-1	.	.	TGCGCCAGCAGGAGAAACACAGGGATCGAGCCTAACGAGCAGTACTTC	CASRRNTGIEPNEQYF
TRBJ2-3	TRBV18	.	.	TGTGCCAGCTCACTACAATTGGATACGCAGTATTTT	CASSLQLDTQYF
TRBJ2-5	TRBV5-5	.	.	TGTGCCAGCAGCTTACAGAGAGTGGAGACCCAGTACTTC	CASSLQRVETQYF
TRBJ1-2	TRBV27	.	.	TGTGCCAGCAGTTTATCCTTACATGGTGGCTACACCTTC	CASSLSLHGGYTF
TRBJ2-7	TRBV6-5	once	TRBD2	TGTGCCAGCAGCCTTACTAGCGGGATGGGGGAGCAGTACTTC	CASSLTSGMGEQYF